This TCR beta chain was profiled in a study of cytomegalovirus exposure and HLA in healthy donors. Across the study: The Caucasian-associated ancestry cluster held 80% to 90% of around 380 genotyped donors.

To note about this clone: Its antigen is unknown. One junction end does not reproduce the germline sequence, and a read error may be involved. The same CDR3 arises from other DNA sequences in this sample as well.

This PCR relied on a set of 60 Vbeta primers and 13 Jbeta primers. Measured with immunoSEQ multiplex PCR; TCRdb has only the in-frame clones, and not every one. The sample holds around 160,000 clones; almost 80% are singletons and the top ten take about 1.5%. This CDR3 has 15 amino acids. Germline V gene lookup returns CDR1 SEHNR and CDR2 FQNEAQ (reference sequence). Findings and caveats of the study: On later analysis, the bulk of CMV-associated TCR beta chains appeared to be HLA-restricted. A classifier reportedly called cytomegalovirus status with high sensitivity and specificity.

It was healthy bone marrow donors who served as donors. This receptor was obtained from a male donor in good health and CMV-seronegative. V usage is TRBV7-9 and J usage is TRBJ1-2; 10 bases map to TRBD1. Sequencing was done on a sample of PBMCs. CDR3 sequence reads: CASSLPGTGAYGYTF. For the CDR3, the DNA is TGTGCCAGCAGCTTACCCGGGACAGGGGCCTATGGTTACACCTTC.